Presented here are 18 T cell receptor beta chains from one specimen sequenced in a study of T cell responses to AZD1222 COVID-19 vaccine. Produced via immunoSEQ multiplex PCR; TCRdb's table is partial and in-frame only. Of about 160,000 clones in the sample, around 92% were seen once. This sample comprised peripheral blood, obtained 28 days after the second AZD1222 dose. All receptors come from an adult who received the AZD1222 COVID-19 vaccine.

The chain recombines TRBV28 with TRBJ1-5; D gene unclear. The CDR3 totals 15 residues. Germline V CDR1 and CDR2: MDHEN, SYDVKM. With 7 bases removed from V and 2 bases from J, the gap between germline ends came to 15 bases. The CDR3 nucleotides read TGTGCCAGCACCTCTCGGTTCCGTGGCAATCAGCCCCAGCATTTT. Protein sequence: CASTSRFRGNQPQHF.

The CDR3 coding sequence is TGTGCCATCACCCCGGGACTAGCAGAGACCCAGTACTTC. This encodes CAITPGLAETQYF. The chain combines TRBV10-3 with TRBJ2-5; 9 bases map to TRBD2. Germline V CDR1 and CDR2: ENHRY, SYGVKD. Trimming cost V 7 bases and J 4 bases; bases outside gene matches: 4. There are 13 residues in the CDR3.

The chain couples TRBV4-1 to TRBJ2-5; 10 bases are shared with TRBD1. CDR1 and CDR2 (germline): MGHRA, YSYEKL. V was pared by 0 bases and J by 5 bases, with 9 bases of the junction left unmatched. This CDR3 contains 17 residues. The CDR3 loop reads CASSQDHPGQGGETQYF. The DNA for the CDR3 is TGCGCCAGCAGCCAAGATCATCCAGGACAGGGGGGGGAGACCCAGTACTTC.

This chain uses TRBV18 with TRBJ1-3; D uncertain. From germline, CDR1 is KGHSH and CDR2 LQKENI. This CDR3 is built from 16 residues. V was shortened by 3 bases and J by 3 bases, with 15 bases between the two germline ends. Here the CDR3 DNA reads TGTGCCAGCTCACCGGGCCTACGGACTGGTGGAAACACCATATATTTT. Residues: CASSPGLRTGGNTIYF.

The genes are TRBV4-1 and TRBJ1-4, with 7 bases aligning to TRBD1. V shed 1 base, J shed 6 bases, and the junction held 5 bases outside the gene matches. From germline, CDR1 is MGHRA and CDR2 YSYEKL. The length of the CDR3 is 15 residues. The CDR3 loop reads CASSQGGGLDEKLFF. The CDR3 region has the DNA TGCGCCAGCAGCCAAGGAGGGGGCCTCGATGAAAAACTGTTTTTT.

The chain combines TRBV12-3 or TRBV12-4 with TRBJ2-1, with no clear D. V was trimmed by 3 bases and J by 7 bases, leaving 7 bases between them. The CDR3 contains 12 residues. The CDR3 loop is CASSFRVNEQFF. CDR3 DNA sequence: TGTGCCAGCAGTTTTAGGGTGAATGAGCAGTTCTTC.

The chain has TRBV4-1 and TRBJ1-4, with D possibly matching TRBD1 (6 bases). The germline V and J ends were trimmed by 3 bases and 5 bases, with 16 bases remaining between them. CDR3 length equals 16 residues. Germline V lookup: CDR1 MGHRA, CDR2 YSYEKL. The CDR3 is CASSQEGQGQNEKLFF. Written as DNA, the CDR3 is TGCGCCAGCAGCCAGGAAGGCCAGGGGCAAAATGAAAAACTGTTTTTT.

This rearrangement joins TRBV5-6 to TRBJ2-1, with no clear D. Germline V gives CDR1 SGHDT, CDR2 YYEEEE. The CDR3 is 16 residues long. The V and J ends lost 1 base and 5 bases respectively, with 16 bases between them. The CDR3 loop is CASSLRLGTMDNEQFF. The CDR3 DNA follows: TGTGCCAGCAGCTTGAGGTTGGGCACAATGGACAATGAGCAGTTCTTC.

V and J are TRBV3-1 (or the pseudogene TRBV3-2) and TRBJ2-5; D unclear. The length of the CDR3 is 14 residues. CDR1 LGHDT and CDR2 YNNKEL come from the germline V gene (reference sequence). V was clipped by 5 bases and J by 2 bases, with 12 bases between them. The CDR3 here is CASSKGYLQETQYF. As DNA, the CDR3 is TGTGCCAGCAGCAAAGGGTATTTACAAGAGACCCAGTACTTC.

The chain combines TRBV27 with TRBJ2-1, with 10 positions matching TRBD1. Unmatched junction bases numbered 15, after V lost 6 bases and J lost 4 bases. The CDR3 has 18 residues. Germline V gene data show CDR1 as MNHEY and CDR2 as SMNVEV (reference sequence). CDR3 bases: TGTGCCAGCAGGACCGGGGGACAGGGGATAGTATCGTACAATGAGCAGTTCTTC. Translation: CASRTGGQGIVSYNEQFF.

The chain uses TRBV4-1 and TRBJ2-3, with 7 bases lining up with TRBD2. The CDR3 length is 17 residues. Germline trimming cut 4 bases from V and 2 bases from J; bases unmatched to any gene: 12. Germline V CDR1 and CDR2: MGHRA, YSYEKL. The CDR3 coding sequence is TGCGCCAGCAGCCGATCACCGGGACTACTAACCACAGATACGCAGTATTTT. This sequence encodes CASSRSPGLLTTDTQYF.

The chain has TRBV12-3 or TRBV12-4 and TRBJ1-5, with D perhaps TRBD1 (5 bases). The V end was cut by 3 bases, the J end by 6 bases, with 9 bases between. The CDR3 loop spans 13 amino acids. Here the CDR3 DNA reads TGTGCCAGCAGTTTGGGGGGGGGTCAGCCCCAGCATTTT. This translates into CASSLGGGQPQHF.

The genes are TRBV7-9 and TRBJ1-1; 8 bases align to TRBD1. This CDR3 has 16 amino acids. The V gene's germline CDR1 is SEHNR and CDR2 FQNEAQ (reference sequence). After removal of 5 bases from V and 0 bases from J, the junction contained 8 bases not matched to a gene. The chain's CDR3 is CASSPPTGDLNTEAFF. For the CDR3, the DNA is TGTGCCAGCAGCCCCCCGACAGGGGATTTGAACACTGAAGCTTTCTTT. Filled out from reference TRBV7-9 and TRBJ1-1, the complete variable domain reads DTGVSQNPRHKITKRGQNVTFRCDPISEHNRLYWYRQTLGQGPEFLTYFQNEAQLEKSRLLSDRFSAERPKGSFSTLEIQRTEQGDSAMYLCASSPPTGDLNTEAFFGQGTRLTVV.

The V gene is TRBV11-2, the J gene TRBJ1-2; TRBD1 might be the D (6 bases). The V gene's germline CDR1 is SGHAT and CDR2 FQNNGV. The V gene lost 2 bases and the J gene lost 4 bases, with 14 bases spanning the gap. CDR3 length equals 15 residues. The CDR3 DNA reads as TGTGCCAGCAGCTTAATTTCGGGGGGCCTCTATGGCTACACCTTC. Translating gives CASSLISGGLYGYTF.

V gene TRBV3-1 (or the pseudogene TRBV3-2) combines with J gene TRBJ2-1; D is unresolved. CDR3 size: 17 residues. CDR1 and CDR2 (germline): LGHDT, YNNKEL (reference sequence). Deletions cut 0 bases from V and 1 base from J, with 13 bases between. CDR3 amino acids: CASSQDIRDESYNEQFF. The CDR3 DNA sequence: TGTGCCAGCAGCCAAGATATTAGGGATGAATCCTACAATGAGCAGTTCTTC.

V and J are TRBV27 and TRBJ2-7; 11 bases agree with TRBD1. With V trimmed by 3 bases and J by 6 bases, 7 bases remained unmatched. The CDR3 is 15 amino acids. Germline lookup yields CDR1 MNHEY and CDR2 SMNVEV (reference sequence). CDR3 coding DNA: TGTGCCAGCAGTTTTGGTGCAGGGACAGGGGGCGAGCAGTACTTC. It translates to CASSFGAGTGGEQYF.

The rearrangement joins TRBV7-2 to TRBJ2-1; tentatively, D is TRBD2 (6 bases). Germline V gene data show CDR1 as SGHTA and CDR2 as FQGNSA. V was cut by 1 base and J by 9 bases, with 13 bases left in between. This CDR3 is built from 14 residues. CDR3 coding DNA: TGTGCCAGCAGCTTAGAGGCTAGCGAAAGTGAGCAGTTCTTC. This codes for CASSLEASESEQFF.

The chain recombines TRBV27 with TRBJ2-1; D is unclear. Germline values: CDR1 MNHEY, CDR2 SMNVEV (reference sequence). The CDR3 extends over 16 amino acids. V lost 5 bases and J lost 0, with 14 bases in between. The CDR3 DNA reads as TGTGCCAGCAGTCACCTAGACGAGAGCTCCTACAATGAGCAGTTCTTC. Amino acid sequence: CASSHLDESSYNEQFF.